This entry lists 17 T cell receptor beta chains sequenced from one sample in a study of response to subunit inactivated influenza vaccine. TCRdb itself ran the RT-PCR reads through MiXCR, one entry per CDR3 protein. The data show 170,000 or so distinct CDR3 sequences, with 9.5% to 12% seen just once and roughly a third held by the top ten. The sample here was CD8+ T cells sorted from PBMCs, taken roughly 24 months after vaccination. The receptors shown here come from a man aged 50-75 years who received an inactivated influenza vaccine.

This clonotype was detected a few times. The chain employs TRBV29-1 and TRBJ1-2; the D is unclear. V dropped 5 bases and J dropped 5 bases, with 6 bases sitting between them. Germline V lookup: CDR1 SQVTM, CDR2 ANQGSEA. The CDR3 is 10 residues long. The CDR3 is CSVIGYGYTF. The CDR3 DNA reads as TGCAGCGTTATAGGATATGGCTACACCTTC.

The chain couples TRBV29-1 to TRBJ2-7; D tentatively fits TRBD1 or TRBD2 (6 bases each). Between the trimmed V and J ends, which lost 2 bases and 1 base, there was a span of 15 bases. This CDR3 has 15 residues. Germline V gene sequence: CDR1 SQVTM, CDR2 ANQGSEA. CDR3 DNA: TGCAGCGTTGAAAAGGGCGGGGACACTTCCTACGAGCAGTACTTC. Its protein product is CSVEKGGDTSYEQYF.

The chain employs TRBV7-9 and TRBJ2-7; weak D call: TRBD2 (5 bases). This CDR3 region has 14 residues. Germline CDR1 SEHNR, CDR2 FQNEAQ (reference sequence). V lost 3 bases to trimming and J lost 6 bases, with 15 bases between them. CDR3 in amino acids: CASSFHPIGVEQYF. Written as DNA, the CDR3 is TGTGCCAGCAGCTTTCACCCAATCGGGGTCGAGCAGTACTTC.

This clonotype showed up just a few times. This chain joins TRBV6-2 or TRBV6-3 and TRBJ2-3, with TRBD2 identical over 7 bases. This CDR3 contains 14 residues. The germline V gene has CDR1 MNHEY and CDR2 SVGEGT. J was trimmed by 2 bases and V by 7 bases; bases with no gene match: 6. The CDR3 nucleotides are TGTGCCAGCACCCGGGGGGACCCCACAGATACGCAGTATTTT. Amino acids: CASTRGDPTDTQYF.

This clonotype turned up a few times. This chain uses TRBV28 with TRBJ2-7, with TRBD1 matching over 9 bases. CDR1 and CDR2 from the germline V gene are MDHEN and SYDVKM. The CDR3 totals 16 residues. The junction had 13 bases not matched to a gene; V was cut back by 3 bases and J by 7 bases. The CDR3 sequence is CASSFPGQGSFGEQYF. The CDR3 nucleotides are TGTGCCAGCAGTTTCCCGGGACAGGGTAGTTTCGGGGAGCAGTACTTC.

A few counts support this clonotype. This chain joins TRBV12-3 or TRBV12-4 and TRBJ2-7; D uncertain. This CDR3 has 13 amino acids. Trimming cost V 2 bases and J 3 bases, with 8 bases left between them. CDR3 sequence reads: CASSLTGHYEQYF. The CDR3 nucleotides are TGTGCCAGCAGTTTAACGGGCCACTACGAGCAGTACTTC.

The chain has TRBV3-1 and TRBJ2-3; 15 bases match TRBD2. The trim removed 6 bases at V and 3 bases at J, leaving 13 bases unmatched. The CDR3 is 19 amino acids. Looked up from germline, CDR1 is LGHDT and CDR2 is YNNKEL (reference sequence). The CDR3, as DNA: TGTGCCAGCAGTCTACTCGGACTAGCGGGGGGGCCTACGACAGATACGCAGTATTTT. Translating it yields CASSLLGLAGGPTTDTQYF.

In DNA, the CDR3 is TGCAGCGTCGCGGGCCAATATGGCTACACCTTC. This gives the protein CSVAGQYGYTF. The chain employs TRBV29-1 and TRBJ1-2; the D is unclear. The CDR3 is made up of 11 amino acids. V was trimmed by 6 bases and J by 5 bases, leaving 10 bases between them. From germline, CDR1 is SQVTM and CDR2 ANQGSEA.

This clonotype has at least ten counts. This chain uses TRBV5-5 with TRBJ2-7, with D perhaps TRBD1 (6 bases). The CDR3 contains 14 residues. The germline V gene has CDR1 SGHKS and CDR2 YYEKEE (reference sequence). V was cut by 2 bases and J by 3 bases, with 12 bases left in between. The CDR3 DNA is TGTGCCAGCAGCTTTTTGAACAGGGACTACGAGCAGTACTTC. This encodes CASSFLNRDYEQYF.

V usage is TRBV7-9 and J usage is TRBJ2-1; TRBD2 matches at 7 bases. Germline loops: CDR1 SEHNR, CDR2 FQNEAQ (reference sequence). This CDR3 has 15 residues. Unmatched junction bases numbered 4, after V lost 3 bases and J lost 2 bases. In DNA form, the CDR3 reads TGTGCCAGCAGCTTCCCAGCGGGGCCCTACAATGAGCAGTTCTTC. Translating it yields CASSFPAGPYNEQFF.

This clonotype was recorded at least ten times. The V gene is TRBV5-1, the J gene TRBJ2-3, with 8 bases lining up with TRBD1. From germline, CDR1 is SGHRS and CDR2 YFSETQ. CDR3 length: 15 amino acids. V lost 3 bases and J lost 3; bases outside the gene matches: 6. CDR3 amino acids: CASSSRQGRTDTQYF. CDR3 DNA: TGCGCCAGCAGCTCCCGACAGGGGCGGACAGATACGCAGTATTTT.

The chain couples TRBV5-1 to TRBJ1-1; weak D call: TRBD1 (5 bases). CDR1 and CDR2 from the germline V gene are SGHRS and YFSETQ. CDR3 length: 14 residues. Trimming left V 4 bases short and J 3 bases short, with 13 bases between. CDR3 sequence (DNA): TGCGCCAGCAGCCCCGTGCGGGGCGACACTGAAGCTTTCTTT. Amino acids: CASSPVRGDTEAFF.

This clonotype has a handful of counts. This chain connects TRBV9 to TRBJ2-6; D unresolved. Germline V gene lookup returns CDR1 SGDLS and CDR2 YYNGEE. There are 17 residues in the CDR3. V lost 5 bases to trimming and J lost 4 bases, with 19 bases between them. The CDR3 here is CASSPDGSRTGANVLTF. The DNA for the CDR3 is TGTGCCAGCAGTCCCGATGGCTCGAGGACGGGGGCCAACGTCCTGACTTTC.

This clonotype was found many times. The chain uses TRBV6-1 and TRBJ2-6; D is unresolved. CDR1 is MNHNS, CDR2 SASEGT, per germline. V lost 5 bases to trimming and J lost 2 bases, with 4 bases between them. This CDR3 has 13 amino acids. DNA for the CDR3: TGTGCCAGCAGTCCAGCTGGGGCCAACGTCCTGACTTTC. Translation gives CASSPAGANVLTF.

This clonotype was counted a few times. The chain joins TRBV9 to TRBJ2-3; TRBD2 is a possible D gene (6 bases). The germline V gene encodes CDR1 SGDLS and CDR2 YYNGEE. V was shortened by 3 bases and J by 0 bases, with 14 bases between the two germline ends. The CDR3 loop spans 16 amino acids. The CDR3 DNA is TGTGCCAGCAGCGCCTTTAGCGGATCTAGCACAGATACGCAGTATTTT. Protein product: CASSAFSGSSTDTQYF.

The genes are TRBV29-1 and TRBJ1-1, with D possibly TRBD1 on 5 matching bases. Between the trimmed V and J ends, which lost 2 bases and 0 bases, there was a span of 10 bases. Germline V gives CDR1 SQVTM, CDR2 ANQGSEA. This CDR3 region has 14 residues. CDR3 sequence: CSVEPDSLNTEAFF. The DNA of the CDR3 is TGCAGCGTTGAACCCGACAGCCTGAACACTGAAGCTTTCTTT.

CDR3 region: CASSFQLAPPGELFF. CDR3 DNA sequence: TGTGCCAGCAGCTTTCAACTAGCTCCGCCCGGGGAGCTGTTTTTT. The V gene is TRBV7-6, the J gene TRBJ2-2; D possibly corresponds to TRBD2 (6 bases). The V gene lost 3 bases and the J gene lost 6 bases, with 14 bases spanning the gap. Germline values: CDR1 SGHVS, CDR2 FNYEAQ. This CDR3 has 15 amino acids.